The 6 T cell receptor beta chains reported below all come from one sample, sequenced in a study of vaccination effects on CD4 cells after COVID-19. Profiled with immunoSEQ multiplex PCR; TCRdb holds only in-frame clones, not every one. Of about 45,000 clones in the sample, around 70% are singletons; the top ten hold roughly 30%. Antigen-specific CD4+ T cells expanded by the ViraFEST assay with viral peptide pools were then sequenced. Researchers isolated CD4+ T cells once roughly nine days of culture had elapsed. A positive SARS-CoV-2 PCR test fell between March and December 2020. Which antigens these TCRs recognize remains unknown. The material was CD4+ T cells from PBMCs cultured with a peptide pool, obtained before COVID-19 vaccination. The source of these receptors is a human donor who had a prior SARS-CoV-2 infection.

This chain connects TRBV2 to TRBJ1-2; D ambiguous. Germline values: CDR1 SNHLY, CDR2 FYNNEI. This CDR3 is built from 14 residues. Trimming cost V 6 bases and J 3 bases, with 14 bases left between them. The chain's CDR3 is CASRMAGRDYGYTF. In nucleotides, the CDR3 is TGTGCCAGCAGGATGGCGGGAAGAGACTATGGCTACACCTTC.

The chain is built from TRBV27 and TRBJ2-7; a possible D gene is TRBD1 (6 bases). This CDR3 spans 17 amino acids. The germline V gene encodes CDR1 MNHEY and CDR2 SMNVEV (reference sequence). The V end lost 6 bases, the J end lost 5 bases, and 26 bases lay between the germline ends. The CDR3 nucleotides read TGTGCCAGCAGCCTGAATTCGGGGACATCGGTTGAGGACGAGCAGTACTTC. This sequence encodes CASSLNSGTSVEDEQYF.

The chain combines TRBV28 with TRBJ2-5; D may be TRBD1 (5 bases). Trimming left V 2 bases short and J 3 bases short, with 10 bases between. CDR3 length: 14 residues. Germline loops: CDR1 MDHEN, CDR2 SYDVKM. The CDR3: CASSLPGREETQYF. CDR3 nucleotides: TGTGCCAGCAGTTTACCCGGCAGGGAAGAGACCCAGTACTTC.

The V call is TRBV6-5, the J call TRBJ1-2; D gene uncertain. V lost 2 bases and J lost 4, with 14 bases in between. The germline V gene encodes CDR1 MNHEY and CDR2 SVGAGI. The CDR3 has 15 amino acids. CDR3 bases: TGTGCCAGCAGTTACAGGGTGAGGGCTGGCTATGGCTACACCTTC. This encodes CASSYRVRAGYGYTF.

In DNA form, the CDR3 reads TGTGCCAGTACCGGGACAGGGGGCTACAATGAGCAGTTCTTC. Amino acids: CASTGTGGYNEQFF. The V gene is TRBV19, the J gene TRBJ2-1; 11 bases map to TRBD1. The CDR3 covers 14 residues. The V and J ends lost 7 bases and 3 bases, in that order; junction bases with no gene match: 2. The germline CDR1 and CDR2 sequences are LNHDA and SQIVND (reference sequence).

This chain uses TRBV9 with TRBJ1-2; TRBD1 is a possible D gene (5 bases). Germline V gene sequence: CDR1 SGDLS, CDR2 YYNGEE. Deletions cut 0 bases from V and 7 bases from J, with 16 bases between. The CDR3 consists of 15 residues. The CDR3 bases are TGTGCCAGCAGCGTAGTGGGCGGCACAAGGGGTGGCTACACCTTC. It translates to CASSVVGGTRGGYTF.